This T cell receptor beta chain derives from a study of EBV T-cell therapy then PD-1 blockade in nasopharyngeal carcinoma. About this clone itself: Its cognate antigen is unknown.

Sequencing used immunoSEQ multiplex PCR; TCRdb keeps in-frame clones, though not all of them. The sample records about 22,000 clones, approximately 80% being singletons. This CDR3 spans 15 amino acids. CDR1 is LGHDT, CDR2 YNNKEL, per germline (reference sequence). After removal of 4 bases from V and 7 bases from J, the junction contained 5 bases not matched to a gene. Treatment reported: AdE1-LMPpoly-expanded autologous EBV-specific T-cell therapy followed by anti-PD-1 nivolumab. The gene calls are TRBV3-1 (or the pseudogene TRBV3-2) and TRBJ1-6; TRBD1 agrees at 9 bases. The clonotype comes from a man aged 35 to 55 with nasopharyngeal carcinoma. Specimen: CD8+ T cells from blood, collected at day -245 from a patient whose treatment included autologous EBV-specific T cells and nivolumab. The CDR3 sequence is CASSPDRGINSPLHF. For the CDR3, the DNA is TGTGCCAGCAGCCCCGACAGGGGGATAAATTCACCCCTCCACTTT.